The clone carrying this TCR beta chain was found a few times. These data belong to a study of T cells in Graves' hyperthyroidism and ophthalmopathy. Trimming took 4 bases from V and 0 from J; bases not matched to a gene: 4. Germline CDR1 is LGHDT and CDR2 is YNNKEL (reference sequence). This CDR3 has 17 amino acids. RNA transcripts were the template for amplifying TCR beta CDR3 regions. First-round RT-PCR targeting the TCR CDR3 was performed with the HTBI primer set. TCRdb passed the multiplex PCR reads through MiXCR, listing each CDR3 protein once. This table holds hundreds of thousands of distinct CDR3 sequences, 15% to 20% found once.

The sample consisted of blood. This receptor was identified in a woman aged 18-29 years with Graves' ophthalmopathy. The chain joins TRBV3-1 to TRBJ2-6; the match to TRBD1 covers 9 bases. In DNA, the CDR3 is TGTGCCAGCAGCCGAGGACAGGGGAGCTCTGGGGCCAACGTCCTGACTTTC. It codes for CASSRGQGSSGANVLTF.